These T cell receptor beta chains were read from a single sample in a study of cytomegalovirus exposure and HLA in healthy donors. Measured with immunoSEQ multiplex PCR; TCRdb has only the in-frame clones, and not every one. This sample has approximately 100,000 clones, with roughly three quarters found just once. Sequenced input: PBMCs. These receptors were taken from a woman between 40 and 55 years old in good health and CMV-seropositive. Both conserved end residues are part of each CDR3. The D gene is left open where the match is weak. The listing skips clone size in some rows; elsewhere it reads once, few, many or a size class.

v_gene	j_gene	abundance	d_gene	CDR3aa	CDR3nt
TRBV10-2	TRBJ1-4	.	TRBD1	CASRGQGANEKLFF	TGCGCCAGCAGGGGACAGGGGGCTAATGAAAAACTGTTTTTT
TRBV7-8	TRBJ2-7	once	TRBD2	CASSGRLAGDEQYF	TGTGCCAGCAGCGGCAGACTAGCGGGGGACGAGCAGTACTTC
TRBV25-1	TRBJ1-2	.	.	CASSGVGAPYGYTF	TGTGCCAGCAGTGGCGTTGGGGCTCCCTATGGCTACACCTTC
TRBV7-8	TRBJ1-6	.	.	CASSARTGNSPLHF	TGTGCCAGCAGCGCCCGGACGGGAAATTCACCCCTCCACTTT
TRBV2	TRBJ2-5	.	.	CASSESETQYF	TGTGCCAGCAGTGAATCGGAGACCCAGTACTTC
TRBV7-9	TRBJ2-3	few	TRBD2	CASSLFSSGETDTQYF	TGTGCCAGCAGCTTATTCTCCAGCGGGGAAACAGATACGCAGTATTTT
TRBV25-1	TRBJ2-5	.	.	CASGAQSALQETQYF	TGTGCCAGCGGGGCCCAAAGTGCTCTCCAAGAGACCCAGTACTTC
TRBV5-5	TRBJ1-1	.	.	CASSLGSVAEAFF	TGTGCCAGCAGCTTGGGTAGCGTTGCTGAAGCTTTCTTT
TRBV10-1	TRBJ2-4	.	.	CASSDQGSLAKNIQYF	TGCGCCAGCAGTGACCAGGGTAGCCTAGCCAAAAACATTCAGTACTTC
TRBV4-1	TRBJ2-4	.	TRBD1	CASSQTPPGGRGKNIQYF	TGCGCCAGCAGCCAGACCCCCCCAGGGGGACGGGGCAAAAACATTCAGTACTTC
TRBV5-1	TRBJ1-2	.	.	CASSLAGSGSYGYTF	TGCGCCAGCAGCTTGGCCGGTTCCGGGTCCTATGGCTACACCTTC
TRBV6-5	TRBJ1-6	.	.	CASSYSWAFVRPLHF	TGTGCCAGCAGTTACTCCTGGGCATTCGTCAGACCCCTCCACTTT
TRBV6-6	TRBJ2-2	few	.	CASSYGRVSGTGELFF	TGTGCCAGCAGTTACGGGCGGGTTTCGGGCACCGGGGAGCTGTTTTTT
TRBV18	TRBJ2-7	.	.	CASSSFSSYEQYF	TGTGCCAGCTCAAGTTTCAGTTCCTACGAGCAGTACTTC
TRBV7-2	TRBJ1-1	once	.	CASSYAGMNTEAFF	TGTGCCAGCAGCTACGCAGGTATGAACACTGAAGCTTTCTTT
TRBV6-1	TRBJ2-7	.	.	CASSAFEASYEQYF	TGTGCCAGCAGCGCGTTTGAGGCCTCCTACGAGCAGTACTTC
TRBV25-1	TRBJ1-5	.	TRBD1	CASSADRADQPQHF	TGTGCCAGCAGCGCCGACAGGGCGGACCAGCCCCAGCATTTT
TRBV29-1	TRBJ1-2	.	.	CSVEEGGGPRGYTF	TGCAGCGTTGAAGAAGGGGGGGGCCCGAGAGGCTACACCTTC
TRBV18	TRBJ1-1	once	.	CASSPGQGGTEAFF	TGTGCCAGCTCACCGGGGCAGGGCGGCACTGAAGCTTTCTTT
TRBV30	TRBJ1-2	.	.	CAWRKGTNNYGYTF	TGTGCCTGGAGGAAGGGGACAAATAACTATGGCTACACCTTC
TRBV29-1	TRBJ1-1	.	.	CSGTIVNTEAFF	TGCAGCGGAACGATAGTGAACACTGAAGCTTTCTTT
TRBV9	TRBJ1-5	.	.	CASSVSSNQPQHF	TGTGCCAGCAGCGTAAGCAGCAATCAGCCCCAGCATTTT
TRBV5-1	TRBJ2-5	.	.	CASSFEGFKETQYF	TGCGCCAGCAGCTTTGAGGGATTTAAAGAGACCCAGTACTTC
TRBV6-1	TRBJ2-3	.	TRBD1	CASRETGADTQYF	TGTGCCAGCAGGGAGACAGGGGCAGATACGCAGTATTTT
TRBV12-5	TRBJ1-2	.	TRBD1	CASGRQGGSYGYTF	TGTGCTAGTGGTCGACAGGGGGGCTCCTATGGCTACACCTTC
TRBV10-2	TRBJ2-1	few	.	CASMTVGSYNEQFF	TGCGCCAGTATGACAGTGGGATCCTACAATGAGCAGTTCTTC
TRBV12-5	TRBJ1-1	.	.	CASGFARNTEAFF	TGTGCTAGTGGTTTCGCCAGGAACACTGAAGCTTTCTTT
TRBV10-3	TRBJ2-5	.	TRBD1	CAISRQGAQETQYF	TGTGCCATCAGTAGACAGGGGGCCCAAGAGACCCAGTACTTC
TRBV6-1	TRBJ1-6	few	.	CASSELAGRNTSPLHF	TGTGCCAGCAGTGAACTGGCAGGGAGGAATACTTCACCCCTCCACTTT
TRBV28	TRBJ2-5	.	.	CASSPGGRETQYF	TGTGCCAGCAGTCCCGGGGGGCGGGAGACCCAGTACTTC
TRBV6-1	TRBJ1-1	once	.	CASSERGKGTGGTEAFF	TGTGCCAGCAGTGAAAGGGGGAAGGGGACGGGGGGCACTGAAGCTTTCTTT
TRBV2	TRBJ1-1	.	TRBD1	CASRRDPGTGNTEAFF	TGTGCCAGCAGGCGAGATCCCGGGACAGGGAACACTGAAGCTTTCTTT
TRBV2	TRBJ2-2	.	TRBD1	CARSRGHGELFF	TGTGCCAGAAGCAGGGGGCACGGGGAGCTGTTTTTT
TRBV6-6	TRBJ1-2	few	TRBD1	CASSYSTGFYGYTF	TGTGCCAGCAGTTACTCGACAGGGTTTTATGGCTACACCTTC
TRBV5-1	TRBJ2-1	.	TRBD1	CASTNSGTGYNEQFF	TGCGCCAGCACCAACTCCGGGACAGGGTACAATGAGCAGTTCTTC
TRBV27	TRBJ1-2	.	TRBD1	CASSLDRAYGYTF	TGTGCCAGCAGTCTGGACAGGGCCTATGGCTACACCTTC
TRBV7-9	TRBJ2-7	.	.	CASSFQGTYEQYF	TGTGCCAGCAGCTTCCAGGGAACCTACGAGCAGTACTTC
TRBV28	TRBJ2-2	.	.	CASSSQDSGELFF	TGTGCCAGCAGTTCCCAGGACAGCGGGGAGCTGTTTTTT